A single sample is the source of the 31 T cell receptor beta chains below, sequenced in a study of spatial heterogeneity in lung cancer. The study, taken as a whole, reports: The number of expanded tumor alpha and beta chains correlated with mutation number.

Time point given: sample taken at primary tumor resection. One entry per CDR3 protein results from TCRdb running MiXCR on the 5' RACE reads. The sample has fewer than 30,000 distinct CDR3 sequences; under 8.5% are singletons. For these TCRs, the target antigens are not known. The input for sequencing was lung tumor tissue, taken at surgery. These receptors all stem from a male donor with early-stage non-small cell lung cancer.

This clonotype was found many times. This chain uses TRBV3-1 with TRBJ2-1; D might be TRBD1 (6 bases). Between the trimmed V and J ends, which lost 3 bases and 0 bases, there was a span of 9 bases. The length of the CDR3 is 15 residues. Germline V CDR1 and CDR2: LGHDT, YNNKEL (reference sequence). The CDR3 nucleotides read TGTGCCAGCAGCCAGCAAGGGGGCTCCTACAATGAGCAGTTCTTC. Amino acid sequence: CASSQQGGSYNEQFF.

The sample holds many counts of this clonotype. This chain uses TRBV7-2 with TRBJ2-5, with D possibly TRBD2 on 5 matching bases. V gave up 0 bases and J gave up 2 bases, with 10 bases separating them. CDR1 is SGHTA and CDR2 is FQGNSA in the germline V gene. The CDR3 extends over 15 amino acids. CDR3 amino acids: CASSLAPRGQETQYF. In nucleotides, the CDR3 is TGTGCCAGCAGCTTAGCCCCCCGCGGGCAAGAGACCCAGTACTTC.

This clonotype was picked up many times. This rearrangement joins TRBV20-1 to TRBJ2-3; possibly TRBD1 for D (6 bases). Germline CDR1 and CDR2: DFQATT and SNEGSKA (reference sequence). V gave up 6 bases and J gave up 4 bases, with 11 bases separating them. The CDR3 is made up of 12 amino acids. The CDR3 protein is CSATKGADTQYF. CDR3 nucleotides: TGCAGTGCGACAAAGGGGGCAGATACGCAGTATTTT.

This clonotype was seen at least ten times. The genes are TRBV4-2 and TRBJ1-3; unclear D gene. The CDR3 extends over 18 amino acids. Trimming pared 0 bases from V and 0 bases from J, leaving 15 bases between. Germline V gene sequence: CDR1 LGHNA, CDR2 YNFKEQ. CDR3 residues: CASSQENGGIFSGNTIYF. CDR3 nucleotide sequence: TGTGCCAGCAGCCAAGAGAACGGCGGAATCTTCTCTGGAAACACCATATATTTT.

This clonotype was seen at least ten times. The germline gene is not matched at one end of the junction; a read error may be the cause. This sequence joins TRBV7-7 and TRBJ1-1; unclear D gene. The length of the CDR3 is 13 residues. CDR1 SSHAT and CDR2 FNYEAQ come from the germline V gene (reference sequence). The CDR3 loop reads CASSLSRNTEAFF. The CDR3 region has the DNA TGTGCTAGCAGCCTAAGCAGGAACACTGAAGCTTTCTTT.

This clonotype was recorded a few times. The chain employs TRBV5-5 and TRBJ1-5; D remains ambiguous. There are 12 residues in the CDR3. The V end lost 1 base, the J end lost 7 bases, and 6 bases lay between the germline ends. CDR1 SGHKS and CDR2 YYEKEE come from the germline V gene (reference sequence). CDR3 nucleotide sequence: TGTGCCAGCAGCTTGCCTGGACAGCCCCAGCATTTT. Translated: CASSLPGQPQHF.

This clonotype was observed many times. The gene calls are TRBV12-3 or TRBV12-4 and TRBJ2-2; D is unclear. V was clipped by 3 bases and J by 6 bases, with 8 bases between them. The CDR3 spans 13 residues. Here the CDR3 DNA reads TGTGCCAGCAGTTTTGGAACTGCCGGGGAGCTGTTTTTT. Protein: CASSFGTAGELFF.

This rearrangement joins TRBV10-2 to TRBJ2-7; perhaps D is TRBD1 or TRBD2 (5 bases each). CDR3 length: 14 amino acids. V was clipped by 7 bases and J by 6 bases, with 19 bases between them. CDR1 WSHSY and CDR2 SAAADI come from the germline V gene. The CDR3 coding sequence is TGCGCCAGCACCGGGACCAGTGTTGCGGGCGAGCAGTACTTC. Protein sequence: CASTGTSVAGEQYF.

The DNA of the CDR3 is TGCAGTGCTCAAAGGGGGGTAAGCACAGATACGCAGTATTTT. It translates to CSAQRGVSTDTQYF. The chain couples TRBV20-1 to TRBJ2-3, with D perhaps given as TRBD1 or TRBD2 (6 bases each). The V gene's germline CDR1 is DFQATT and CDR2 SNEGSKA (reference sequence). Trimming shortened V by 5 bases and J by 0 bases, and 12 bases separated the two germline ends. The length of the CDR3 is 14 residues.

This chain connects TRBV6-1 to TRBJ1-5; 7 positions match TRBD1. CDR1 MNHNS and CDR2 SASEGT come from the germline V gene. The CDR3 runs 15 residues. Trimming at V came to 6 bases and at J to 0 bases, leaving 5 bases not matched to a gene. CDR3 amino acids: CASSHRGYSNQPQHF. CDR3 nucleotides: TGTGCCAGCAGCCACAGGGGTTATAGCAATCAGCCCCAGCATTTT.

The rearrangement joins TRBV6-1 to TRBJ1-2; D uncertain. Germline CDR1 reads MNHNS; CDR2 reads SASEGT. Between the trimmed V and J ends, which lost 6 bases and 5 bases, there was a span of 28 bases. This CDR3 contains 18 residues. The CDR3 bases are TGTGCCAGCAGCTCGACGCCGGGTATACGGGTAATGGGTTATGGCTACACCTTC. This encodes CASSSTPGIRVMGYGYTF.

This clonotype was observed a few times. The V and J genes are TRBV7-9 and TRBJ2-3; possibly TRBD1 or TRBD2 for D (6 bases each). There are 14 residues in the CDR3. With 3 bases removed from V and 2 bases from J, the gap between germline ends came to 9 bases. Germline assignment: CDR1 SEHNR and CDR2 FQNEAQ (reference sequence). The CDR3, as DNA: TGTGCCAGCAGCTTTTCGGGGGCCACAGATACGCAGTATTTT. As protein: CASSFSGATDTQYF.

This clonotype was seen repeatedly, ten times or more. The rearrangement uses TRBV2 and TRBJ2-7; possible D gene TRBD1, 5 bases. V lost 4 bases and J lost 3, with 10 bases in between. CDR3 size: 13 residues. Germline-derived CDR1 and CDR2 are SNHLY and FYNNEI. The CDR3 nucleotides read TGTGCCAGCAGTGGCCAGGGTGGCTACGAGCAGTACTTC. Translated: CASSGQGGYEQYF.

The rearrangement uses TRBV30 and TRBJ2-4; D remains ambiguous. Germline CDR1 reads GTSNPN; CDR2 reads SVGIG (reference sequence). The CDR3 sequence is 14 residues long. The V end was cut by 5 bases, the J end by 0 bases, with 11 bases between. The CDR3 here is CAWEDVLAKNIQYF. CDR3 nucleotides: TGTGCCTGGGAGGATGTCCTAGCCAAAAACATTCAGTACTTC. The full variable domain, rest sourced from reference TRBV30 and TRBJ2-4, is SQTIHQWPATLVQPVGSPLSLECTVEGTSNPNLYWYRQAAGRGLQLLFYSVGIGQISSEVPQNLSASRPQDRQFILSSKKLLLSDSGFYLCAWEDVLAKNIQYFGAGTRLSVL.

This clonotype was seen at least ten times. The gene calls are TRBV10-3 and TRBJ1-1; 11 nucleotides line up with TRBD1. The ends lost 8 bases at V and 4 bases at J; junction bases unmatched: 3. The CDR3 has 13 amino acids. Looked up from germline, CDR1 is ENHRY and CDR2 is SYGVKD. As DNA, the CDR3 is TGTGCCATCGGGGGACAGGGGGGCACTGAAGCTTTCTTT. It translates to CAIGGQGGTEAFF.

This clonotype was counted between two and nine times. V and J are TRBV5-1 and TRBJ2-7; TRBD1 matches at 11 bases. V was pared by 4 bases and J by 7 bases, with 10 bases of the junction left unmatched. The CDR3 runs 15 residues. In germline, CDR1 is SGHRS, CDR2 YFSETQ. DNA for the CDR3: TGCGCCAGCAGCCCAACAACCGGGACAGGGGGAGAGCAGTACTTC. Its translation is CASSPTTGTGGEQYF. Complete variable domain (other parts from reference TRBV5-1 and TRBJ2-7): KAGVTQTPRYLIKTRGQQVTLSCSPISGHRSVSWYQQTPGQGLQFLFEYFSETQRNKGNFPGRFSGRQFSNSRSEMNVSTLELGDSALYLCASSPTTGTGGEQYFGPGTRLTVT.

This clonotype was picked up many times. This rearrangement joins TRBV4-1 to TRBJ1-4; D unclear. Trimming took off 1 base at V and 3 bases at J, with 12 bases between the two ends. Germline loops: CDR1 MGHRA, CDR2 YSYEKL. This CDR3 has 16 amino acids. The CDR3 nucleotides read TGCGCCAGCAGCCAAGGGCCGGGGAGGGCTAATGAAAAACTGTTTTTT. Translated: CASSQGPGRANEKLFF.

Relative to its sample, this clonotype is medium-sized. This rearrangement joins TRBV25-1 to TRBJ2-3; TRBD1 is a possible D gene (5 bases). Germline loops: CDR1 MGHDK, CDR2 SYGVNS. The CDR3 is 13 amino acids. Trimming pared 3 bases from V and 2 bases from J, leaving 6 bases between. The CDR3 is CASSDRDTDTQYF. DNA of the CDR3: TGTGCCAGCAGTGACAGGGACACAGATACGCAGTATTTT. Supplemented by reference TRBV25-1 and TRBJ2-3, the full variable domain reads EADIYQTPRYLVIGTGKKITLECSQTMGHDKMYWYQQDPGMELHLIHYSYGVNSTEKGDLSSESTVSRIRTEHFPLTLESARPSHTSQYLCASSDRDTDTQYFGPGTRLTVL.

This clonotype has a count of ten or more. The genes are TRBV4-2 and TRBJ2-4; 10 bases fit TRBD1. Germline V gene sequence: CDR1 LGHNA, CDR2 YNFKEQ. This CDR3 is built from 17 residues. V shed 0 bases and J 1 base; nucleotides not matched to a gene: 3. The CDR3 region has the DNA TGTGCCAGCAGCCAAGATCCGGGACAGGGGGCCAAAAACATTCAGTACTTC. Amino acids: CASSQDPGQGAKNIQYF.

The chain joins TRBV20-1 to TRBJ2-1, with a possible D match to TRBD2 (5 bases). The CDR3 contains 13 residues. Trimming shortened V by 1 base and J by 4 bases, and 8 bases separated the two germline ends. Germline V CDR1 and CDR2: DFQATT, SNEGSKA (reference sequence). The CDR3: CSARGTPYNEQFF. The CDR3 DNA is TGCAGTGCTAGAGGGACTCCTTACAATGAGCAGTTCTTC.

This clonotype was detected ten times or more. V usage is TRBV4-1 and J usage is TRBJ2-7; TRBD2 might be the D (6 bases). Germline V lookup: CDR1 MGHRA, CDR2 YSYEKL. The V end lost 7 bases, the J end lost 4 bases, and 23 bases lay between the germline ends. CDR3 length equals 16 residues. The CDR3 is CASTSSLGPGRYEQYF. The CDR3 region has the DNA TGCGCCAGCACTAGCTCATTGGGACCTGGGAGGTACGAGCAGTACTTC.

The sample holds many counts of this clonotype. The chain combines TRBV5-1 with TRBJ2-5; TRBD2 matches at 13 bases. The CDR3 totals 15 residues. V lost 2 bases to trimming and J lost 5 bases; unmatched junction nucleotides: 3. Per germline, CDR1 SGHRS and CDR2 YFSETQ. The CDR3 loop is CASSFGTSGVETQYF. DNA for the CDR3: TGCGCCAGCAGCTTCGGGACTAGCGGGGTGGAGACCCAGTACTTC.

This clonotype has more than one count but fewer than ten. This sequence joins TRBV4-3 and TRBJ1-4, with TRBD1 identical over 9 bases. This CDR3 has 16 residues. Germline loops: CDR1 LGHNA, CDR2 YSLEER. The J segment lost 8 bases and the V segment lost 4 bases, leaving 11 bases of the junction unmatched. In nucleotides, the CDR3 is TGCGCCAGCAGCCCTAACCCGGGACAGGGAGAGGAAAAACTGTTTTTT. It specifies CASSPNPGQGEEKLFF.

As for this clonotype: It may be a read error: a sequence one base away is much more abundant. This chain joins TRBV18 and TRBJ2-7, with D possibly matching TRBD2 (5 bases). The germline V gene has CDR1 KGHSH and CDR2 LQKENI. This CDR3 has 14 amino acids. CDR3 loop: CASSPGSRGYELYF. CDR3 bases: TGTGCCAGCTCACCCGGTTCCCGGGGTTACGAGCTGTACTTC.

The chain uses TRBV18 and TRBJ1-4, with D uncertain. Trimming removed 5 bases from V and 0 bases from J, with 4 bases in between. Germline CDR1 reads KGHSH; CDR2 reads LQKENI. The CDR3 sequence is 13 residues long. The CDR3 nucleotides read TGTGCCAGCTCATACGCAACTAATGAAAAACTGTTTTTT. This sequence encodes CASSYATNEKLFF.

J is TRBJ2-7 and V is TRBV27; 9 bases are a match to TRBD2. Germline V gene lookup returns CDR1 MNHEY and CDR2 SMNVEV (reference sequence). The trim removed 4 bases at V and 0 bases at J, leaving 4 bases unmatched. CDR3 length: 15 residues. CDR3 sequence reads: CASSSRTSVSYEQYF. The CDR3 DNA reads TGTGCCAGCAGTTCTCGGACTAGCGTCTCCTACGAGCAGTACTTC.

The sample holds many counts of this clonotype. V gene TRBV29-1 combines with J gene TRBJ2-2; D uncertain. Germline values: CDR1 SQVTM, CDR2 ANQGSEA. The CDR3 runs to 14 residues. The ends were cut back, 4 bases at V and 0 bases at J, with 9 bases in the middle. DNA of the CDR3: TGCAGCGTTGCTCGCGCCCCGAACACCGGGGAGCTGTTTTTT. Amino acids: CSVARAPNTGELFF.

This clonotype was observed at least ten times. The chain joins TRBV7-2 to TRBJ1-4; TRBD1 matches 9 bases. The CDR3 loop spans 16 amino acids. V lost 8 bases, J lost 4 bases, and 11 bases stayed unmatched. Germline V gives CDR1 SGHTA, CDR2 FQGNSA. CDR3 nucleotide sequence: TGTGCCAGCGGACGGACAGGGGTGGGGCTTAATGAAAAACTGTTTTTT. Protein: CASGRTGVGLNEKLFF.

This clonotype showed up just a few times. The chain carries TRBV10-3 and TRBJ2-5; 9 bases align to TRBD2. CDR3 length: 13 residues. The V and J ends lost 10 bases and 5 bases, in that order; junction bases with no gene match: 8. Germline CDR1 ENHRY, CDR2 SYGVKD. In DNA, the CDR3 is TGTGCCACCGCGGGGGGGCCCGGGGAGACCCAGTACTTC. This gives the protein CATAGGPGETQYF.

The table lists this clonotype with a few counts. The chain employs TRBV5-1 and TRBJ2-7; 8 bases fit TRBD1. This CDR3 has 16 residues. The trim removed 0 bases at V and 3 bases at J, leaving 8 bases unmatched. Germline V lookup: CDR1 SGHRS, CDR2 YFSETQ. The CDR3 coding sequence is TGCGCCAGCAGCTTGGGGGCCCGGACAGGGAGCTACGAGCAGTACTTC. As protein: CASSLGARTGSYEQYF.

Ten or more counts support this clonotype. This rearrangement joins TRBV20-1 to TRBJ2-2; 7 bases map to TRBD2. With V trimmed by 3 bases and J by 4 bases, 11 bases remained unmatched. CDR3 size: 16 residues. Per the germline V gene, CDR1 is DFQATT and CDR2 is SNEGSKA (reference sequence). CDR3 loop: CSASGLSGAITGELFF. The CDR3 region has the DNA TGCAGTGCTAGCGGATTGAGCGGGGCGATCACCGGGGAGCTGTTTTTT.